The 7 T cell receptor beta chains in this list originate from one sample, sequenced in a study of cytomegalovirus exposure and HLA in healthy donors. Both 60 Vbeta primers and 13 Jbeta primers went into the PCR. The table came from immunoSEQ multiplex PCR; TCRdb's copy has only in-frame clones and leaves some out. Its clone listing holds 120,000 to 150,000 clones. The sequenced sample consisted of PBMCs. The receptor source for this set is a woman aged 50 to 60 in good health and CMV-seronegative.

The genes are TRBV6-5 and TRBJ2-3, with 10 bases that match TRBD2. Trimming cost V 10 bases and J 4 bases; bases outside gene matches: 8. Germline V gene data show CDR1 as MNHEY and CDR2 as SVGAGI. This CDR3 contains 14 residues. DNA of the CDR3: TGTGCCACCACCCCCAGCGGGGGGGCAGATACGCAGTATTTT. Its translation is CATTPSGGADTQYF.

The chain combines TRBV19 with TRBJ2-1; a weak D match, TRBD2 (7 bases). CDR3 length: 15 amino acids. CDR1 is LNHDA and CDR2 is SQIVND in the germline V gene (reference sequence). Trimming removed 7 bases at V and 0 bases at J, with 13 bases between. CDR3 region: CASNFGGLSYNEQFF. The CDR3 DNA reads TGTGCCAGTAACTTCGGGGGGCTCTCCTACAATGAGCAGTTCTTC.

The chain carries TRBV19 and TRBJ1-2, with TRBD1 matching 9 bases. CDR3 length equals 14 residues. The germline V gene encodes CDR1 LNHDA and CDR2 SQIVND (reference sequence). The trim removed 4 bases at V and 8 bases at J, leaving 8 bases unmatched. The CDR3 DNA reads TGTGCCAGTAGTAAGGGACAGGGAAACATCGGCTACACCTTC. It translates to CASSKGQGNIGYTF.

CDR3 nucleotides: TGTGCCTGGAGGGGCAGGGGGTACAACGAGCAGTACTTC. Protein sequence: CAWRGRGYNEQYF. The chain has TRBV30 and TRBJ2-7; 7 positions match TRBD1. Germline values: CDR1 GTSNPN, CDR2 SVGIG (reference sequence). Trimming took 3 bases from V and 5 from J; bases not matched to a gene: 7. The length of the CDR3 is 13 residues.

This chain joins TRBV6-5 and TRBJ1-2; tentative D call: TRBD1 (5 bases). V was cut by 0 bases and J by 4 bases, with 15 bases left in between. CDR3 length: 16 residues. Germline V CDR1 and CDR2: MNHEY, SVGAGI. The CDR3 region is CASSYSTGEAGYGYTF. CDR3 sequence (DNA): TGTGCCAGCAGTTACTCGACGGGGGAGGCGGGCTATGGCTACACCTTC.

V gene TRBV28 combines with J gene TRBJ1-4; unclear D gene. The V gene's germline CDR1 is MDHEN and CDR2 SYDVKM. V dropped 4 bases and J dropped 0 bases, with 9 bases sitting between them. This CDR3 is 15 amino acids long. The DNA of the CDR3 is TGTGCCAGCAGTTCACAGTCGGCAACTAATGAAAAACTGTTTTTT. It encodes CASSSQSATNEKLFF.

V gene TRBV6-1 combines with J gene TRBJ2-5, with 9 bases aligning to TRBD2. CDR3 length: 14 amino acids. Trimming removed 8 bases from V and 4 bases from J; junction bases left unmatched: 8. CDR1 and CDR2 from the germline V gene are MNHNS and SASEGT. Here the CDR3 reads CASRDSGGVETQYF. For the CDR3, the DNA is TGTGCCAGCCGAGATAGCGGGGGAGTAGAGACCCAGTACTTC.